This TCR beta chain comes out of a study of T cell repertoires in aging, cancer and after chemotherapy. Multiplex touch-down PCR with TRB-A/B primers amplified rearranged V-D-J TRB sequences. TCRdb analysed the multiplex PCR reads with MiXCR anew, one entry per CDR3 protein. The table lists about 2,100 distinct CDR3 sequences, around 20% of them singletons, with around 8.1% in the top ten. The CDR3 is made up of 12 amino acids. The V gene lost 5 bases and the J gene lost 2 bases, with 9 bases spanning the gap. Germline CDR1 and CDR2: DFQATT and SNEGSKA (reference sequence). Judged by abundance, this clonotype is medium-sized. Amplification of TCR beta used genomic DNA extracted from peripheral blood.

The chain couples TRBV20-1 to TRBJ1-2; the D gene is possibly TRBD1 (6 bases). Source material: blood. The TCR sequence derives from a human donor with a solid tumor. The CDR3 reads CSAPRGNYGYTF. CDR3 sequence (DNA): TGCAGTGCTCCTAGGGGGAACTATGGCTACACCTTC.